The clone carrying this TCR beta chain is a singleton in its sample. The CDR3 is 14 amino acids. Germline CDR1 MNHEY, CDR2 SMNVEV (reference sequence). V shed 8 bases and J 3 bases; nucleotides not matched to a gene: 9. This sample was taken from a study of shared T cell receptors in the human thymus. The data were produced by immunoSEQ multiplex PCR, yet TCRdb's version contains in-frame clones alone and is incomplete. The repertoire consists of a few hundred thousand clones, with 95% occurring once and the leading ten covering roughly 0.021%. This chain uses TRBV27 with TRBJ2-7; TRBD2 matches 8 bases. The sample was thymocytes. The origin of this receptor is a human donor. CDR3 nucleotide sequence: TGTGCCAGCCGAGCGGGGGTAGGGAACTACGAGCAGTACTTC. Residues: CASRAGVGNYEQYF.